This TCR beta chain was captured by sequencing in a study of blood T cell repertoires in COVID-19. Overall study context: Sample material is recorded as cDNA or gDNA derived from T cells, B-cell-depleted T cells, or PBMCs.

The repertoire was sequenced with immunoSEQ multiplex PCR; TCRdb's copy has only in-frame clones and lacks some. The sample shows 150,000 to 200,000 clones, 76% of them seen only once. Each participant's cohort was designated according to participant-reported clinical history. Sequencing was done on a sample of PBMCs or T cells enriched from blood (not recorded which). The receptor's source is a woman between 45 and 60 years old with acute COVID-19.

CDR3 protein: CATSRPGNPSNQPQHF. Here the CDR3 DNA reads TGTGCCACCAGCAGACCAGGGAACCCAAGCAATCAGCCCCAGCATTTT. The chain employs TRBV15 and TRBJ1-5, with D perhaps matching TRBD1 (5 bases). The germline V and J ends were trimmed by 2 bases and 1 base, with 12 bases remaining between them. There are 16 residues in the CDR3. CDR1 is LNHNV, CDR2 YYDKDF, per germline (reference sequence).